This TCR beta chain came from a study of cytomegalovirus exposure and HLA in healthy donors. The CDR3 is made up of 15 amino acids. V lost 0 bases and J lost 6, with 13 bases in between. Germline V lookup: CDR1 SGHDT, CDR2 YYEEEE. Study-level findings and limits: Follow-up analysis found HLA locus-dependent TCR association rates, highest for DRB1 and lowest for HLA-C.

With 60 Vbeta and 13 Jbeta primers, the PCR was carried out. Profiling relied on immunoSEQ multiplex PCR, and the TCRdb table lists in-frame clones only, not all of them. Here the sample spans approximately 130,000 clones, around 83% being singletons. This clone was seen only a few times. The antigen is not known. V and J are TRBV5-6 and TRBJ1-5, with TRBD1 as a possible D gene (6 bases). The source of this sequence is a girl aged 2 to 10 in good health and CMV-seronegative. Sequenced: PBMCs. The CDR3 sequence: CASSLEGGGSQPQHF. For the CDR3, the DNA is TGTGCCAGCAGCTTGGAGGGGGGAGGGAGTCAGCCCCAGCATTTT.